This section outlines one T cell receptor (beta chain) sequence together with its context. Its antigen is unidentified. This sample was included in a study of T-cell memory formation after mild COVID-19. About the research overall: TCR clusters showed largely donor specificity. Findings of the study overall: Some SARS-CoV-2-responding clones were already detected in memory before infection. CM and EM subsets held most contracting CD4+ clones; EMRA held CD8+ ones.

After 5'RACE with constant-segment primers, TCR alpha and TCR beta cDNA libraries carrying sample barcodes and UMIs were obtained. One entry per CDR3 protein results from TCRdb running MiXCR on the 5' RACE reads. The sample has tens of thousands of distinct CDR3 sequences; about 13% are singletons. Germline V lookup: CDR1 SQVTM, CDR2 ANQGSEA. Trimming cost V 7 bases and J 4 bases, with 10 bases left between them. The CDR3 has 12 residues. The TCR was taken from an adult woman who had mild COVID-19 (a few samples of this study predate the infection). Cell type and time point are not known. Source material: PBMCs or a T cell subset sorted from them (not recorded which). The V and J genes are TRBV29-1 and TRBJ2-2; D call uncertain. CDR3: CSANTGTGELFF. The CDR3 nucleotides are TGCAGCGCCAATACGGGCACCGGGGAGCTGTTTTTT.